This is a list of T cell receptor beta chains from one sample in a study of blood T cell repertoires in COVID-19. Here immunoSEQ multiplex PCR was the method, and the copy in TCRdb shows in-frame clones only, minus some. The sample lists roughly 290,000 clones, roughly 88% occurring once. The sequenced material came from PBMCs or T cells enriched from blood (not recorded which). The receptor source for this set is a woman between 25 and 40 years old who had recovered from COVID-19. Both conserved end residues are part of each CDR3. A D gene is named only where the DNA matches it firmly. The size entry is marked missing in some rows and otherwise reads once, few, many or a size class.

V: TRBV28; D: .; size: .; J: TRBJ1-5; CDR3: CASSLQYSNQPQHF; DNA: TGTGCCAGCAGTCTACAGTATAGCAATCAGCCCCAGCATTTT
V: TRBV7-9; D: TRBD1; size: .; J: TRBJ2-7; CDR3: CASSLDTRTGSTYEQYF; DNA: TGTGCCAGCAGCTTAGACACAAGGACAGGATCAACCTACGAGCAGTACTTC
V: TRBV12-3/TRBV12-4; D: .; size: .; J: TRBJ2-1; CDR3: CASSFYRGEQFF; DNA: TGTGCCAGCAGTTTTTACCGGGGTGAGCAGTTCTTC
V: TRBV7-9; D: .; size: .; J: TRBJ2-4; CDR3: CASSLVGGMAALAKNIQYF; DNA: TGTGCCAGCAGCTTAGTAGGGGGAATGGCAGCTCTAGCCAAAAACATTCAGTACTTC
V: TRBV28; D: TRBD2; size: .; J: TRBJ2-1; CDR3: CASSPLSGVYNEQFF; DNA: TGTGCCAGCAGTCCCCTTAGCGGGGTATACAATGAGCAGTTCTTC
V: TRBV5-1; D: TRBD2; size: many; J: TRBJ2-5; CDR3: CASSLWTRGGETQYF; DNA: TGCGCCAGCAGCTTGTGGACAAGGGGAGGGGAGACCCAGTACTTC
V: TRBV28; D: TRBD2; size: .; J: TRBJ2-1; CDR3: CASSLAGTRWFF; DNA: TGTGCCAGCAGTTTGGCCGGGACTAGGTGGTTCTTC
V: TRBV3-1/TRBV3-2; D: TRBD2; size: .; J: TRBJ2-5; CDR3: CASSPPPSGRWQETQYF; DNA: TGTGCCAGCAGCCCCCCACCTAGCGGGAGGTGGCAAGAGACCCAGTACTTC
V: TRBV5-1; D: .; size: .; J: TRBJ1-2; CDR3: CASSPSGNLYGYTF; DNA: TGCGCCAGCAGCCCCTCCGGGAACCTATATGGCTACACCTTC
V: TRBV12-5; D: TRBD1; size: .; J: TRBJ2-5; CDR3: CASGLGQGGWETQYF; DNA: TGTGCTAGTGGTTTAGGACAGGGGGGGTGGGAGACCCAGTACTTC
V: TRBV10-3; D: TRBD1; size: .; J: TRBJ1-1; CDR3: CAIRGTDMNTEAFF; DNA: TGTGCCATCAGGGGGACAGATATGAACACTGAAGCTTTCTTT
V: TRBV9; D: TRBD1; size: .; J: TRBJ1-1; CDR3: CASSVPSGGPEAFF; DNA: TGTGCCAGCAGCGTCCCATCAGGGGGCCCTGAAGCTTTCTTT
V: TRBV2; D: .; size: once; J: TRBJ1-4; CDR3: CASSDREVREKLFF; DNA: TGTGCCAGCAGTGACAGGGAGGTCCGAGAAAAACTGTTTTTT
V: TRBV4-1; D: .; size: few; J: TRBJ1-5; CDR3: CASSQDGSGSDQPQHF; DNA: TGCGCCAGCAGCCAAGATGGGAGTGGGTCTGATCAGCCCCAGCATTTT
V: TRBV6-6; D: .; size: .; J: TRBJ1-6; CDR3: CASSLTFRVRSPLHF; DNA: TGTGCCAGCAGTCTGACCTTCAGGGTCAGGTCACCCCTCCACTTT
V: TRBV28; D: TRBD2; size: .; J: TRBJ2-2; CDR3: CASSSPLAGGFGTGELFF; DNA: TGTGCCAGCAGCAGCCCCCTAGCGGGAGGGTTCGGCACCGGGGAGCTGTTTTTT
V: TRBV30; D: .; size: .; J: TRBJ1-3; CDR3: CAWSVLFVAGKWNTIYF; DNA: TGTGCCTGGAGTGTACTTTTTGTGGCAGGGAAATGGAACACCATATATTTT
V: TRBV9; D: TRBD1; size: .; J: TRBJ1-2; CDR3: CASSAGGGEYGYTF; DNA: TGTGCCAGCAGCGCCGGAGGGGGCGAGTATGGCTACACCTTC
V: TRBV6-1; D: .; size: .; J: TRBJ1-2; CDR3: CASSDRTVNYGYTF; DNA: TGTGCCAGCAGTGACAGGACTGTTAACTATGGCTACACCTTC
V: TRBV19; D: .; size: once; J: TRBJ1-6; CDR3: CASHGGVYNSPLHF; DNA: TGTGCCAGTCACGGGGGGGTTTATAATTCACCCCTCCACTTT
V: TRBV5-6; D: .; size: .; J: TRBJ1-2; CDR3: CASSLGKTTTGHGYTF; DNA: TGTGCCAGCAGCTTGGGGAAAACGACGACAGGACATGGCTACACCTTC
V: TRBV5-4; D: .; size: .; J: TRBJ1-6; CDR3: CASSLAAGNNSPLHF; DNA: TGTGCCAGCAGCTTGGCCGCGGGAAATAATTCACCCCTCCACTTT